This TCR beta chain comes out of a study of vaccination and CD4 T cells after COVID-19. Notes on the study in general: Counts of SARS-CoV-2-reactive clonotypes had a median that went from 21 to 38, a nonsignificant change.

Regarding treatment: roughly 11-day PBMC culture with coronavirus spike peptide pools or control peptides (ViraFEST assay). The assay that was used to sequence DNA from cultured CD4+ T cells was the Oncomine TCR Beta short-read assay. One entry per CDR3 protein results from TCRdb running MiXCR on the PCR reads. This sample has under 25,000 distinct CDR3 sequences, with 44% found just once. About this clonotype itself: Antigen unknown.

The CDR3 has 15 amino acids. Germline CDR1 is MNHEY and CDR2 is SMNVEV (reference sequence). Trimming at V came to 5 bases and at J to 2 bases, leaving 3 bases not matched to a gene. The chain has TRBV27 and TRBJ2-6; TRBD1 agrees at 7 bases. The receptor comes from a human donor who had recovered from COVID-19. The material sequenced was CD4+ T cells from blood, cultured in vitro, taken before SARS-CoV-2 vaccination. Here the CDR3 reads CASSQQGAGANVLTF. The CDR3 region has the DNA TGTGCCAGCAGTCAGCAGGGGGCTGGGGCCAACGTCCTGACTTTC.